This T cell receptor (beta chain) was found in a study of follicular helper T cells after annual influenza vaccination. This table comes from immunoSEQ multiplex PCR, and its TCRdb copy is limited to in-frame clones, with some not included. The sample holds about 16,000 clones, around 85% seen once. Germline CDR1 SGHRS, CDR2 YFSETQ. The CDR3 is made up of 15 amino acids. The germline V and J ends were trimmed by 0 bases and 0 bases, with 6 bases remaining between them. As for time point: 2014-2015 season, 7 days after vaccination. This sequence joins TRBV5-1 and TRBJ2-2, with a possible D match to TRBD1 (5 bases). The sequence derives from an adult who received the influenza vaccine. Material: CXCR5+ CD38- circulating T follicular helper cells from blood, obtained 7 days after influenza vaccination. Specified subset: circulating Tfh, non-naive CD4+CXCR5+PD-1+ (ICOS+CD38+ or ICOS-CD38-). Written as DNA, the CDR3 is TGCGCCAGCAGCTTGGAGGGGTCGAACACCGGGGAGCTGTTTTTT. Translation gives CASSLEGSNTGELFF.